This note documents a single T cell receptor beta chain sequence. The germline CDR1 and CDR2 sequences are MGHRA and YSYEKL. The length of the CDR3 is 14 residues. Trimming pared 1 base from V and 5 bases from J, leaving 8 bases between. Primed by a sample-barcoded 5' primer and a J-beta primer mix, a second PCR proceeded for about 7 to 11 cycles. TCRdb itself ran the 5' RACE reads through MiXCR, one entry per CDR3 protein. The sample lists over 600,000 distinct CDR3 sequences; more than 50% were seen once. This sample is drawn from a study of blood T cells in healthy people across ages. The V and J genes are TRBV4-1 and TRBJ2-2; no definite D call. This TCR was recovered from a man aged 35-49 years in good health. The source material was blood. The CDR3 sequence: CASSQVGETGELFF. The CDR3 DNA is TGCGCCAGCAGCCAAGTCGGAGAGACCGGGGAGCTGTTTTTT.